This is a list of T cell receptor beta chains from one sample in a study of shared clonotypes between healthy human individuals. Clones were read by immunoSEQ multiplex PCR, and TCRdb kept only the in-frame ones, dropping some. The sample comprises roughly 1,500,000 clones, around 98% of which are singletons, and roughly 0.45% rests with the top ten. The sequenced sample was naive CD4+ T cells sorted from blood. These receptor sequences come from a man aged 30 to 39 in good health. Both conserved end residues are part of each CDR3. The D gene is left open where the match is weak.

V gene	D gene	J gene	CDR3 protein	CDR3 DNA
TRBV6-5	-	TRBJ2-5	CASRPQLAGPREYF	TGTGCCAGCAGACCCCAACTCGCCGGGCCCAGGGAGTACTTC
TRBV4-1	TRBD1	TRBJ1-3	CASSQGDRGTGNTIYF	TGCGCCAGCAGCCAAGGTGACAGGGGAACTGGAAACACCATATATTTT
TRBV20-1	-	TRBJ2-3	CSGEADTQYF	TGCAGTGGAGAGGCAGATACGCAGTATTTT
TRBV5-5	-	TRBJ1-1	CASSLTGGRVTEAFF	TGTGCCAGCAGCTTGACCGGGGGGCGCGTGACTGAAGCTTTCTTT
TRBV4-1	TRBD2	TRBJ2-2	CASSHVPGLAGQGLFF	TGCGCCAGCAGCCACGTCCCGGGACTAGCGGGCCAGGGGCTGTTTTTT
TRBV11-3	-	TRBJ2-7	CASSLGRGKSYEQYF	TGTGCCAGCAGCTTAGGCCGGGGCAAATCCTACGAGCAGTACTTC
TRBV5-6	TRBD2	TRBJ2-7	CASSLVSGRPYEQYF	TGTGCCAGCAGCTTGGTTAGCGGGAGGCCGTACGAGCAGTACTTC
TRBV14	-	TRBJ2-1	CASSQRIEQFF	TGTGCCAGCAGCCAACGAATTGAGCAGTTCTTC
TRBV25-1	TRBD1	TRBJ1-1	CATIGQGSTEAFF	TGTGCCACCATCGGACAGGGATCCACTGAAGCTTTCTTT
TRBV18	-	TRBJ2-2	CASSRAVGSGELFF	TGTGCCAGCTCACGGGCGGTAGGAAGCGGGGAGCTGTTTTTT